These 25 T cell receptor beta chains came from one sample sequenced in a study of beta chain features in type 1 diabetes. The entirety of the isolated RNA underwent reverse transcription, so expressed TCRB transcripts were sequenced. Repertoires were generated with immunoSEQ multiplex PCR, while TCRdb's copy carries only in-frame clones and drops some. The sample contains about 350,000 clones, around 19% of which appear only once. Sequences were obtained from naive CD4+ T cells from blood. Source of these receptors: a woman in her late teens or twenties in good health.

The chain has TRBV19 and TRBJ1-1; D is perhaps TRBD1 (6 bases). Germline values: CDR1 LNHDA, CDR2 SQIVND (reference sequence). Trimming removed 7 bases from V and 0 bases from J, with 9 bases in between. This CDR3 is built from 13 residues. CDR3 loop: CASTGVMNTEAFF. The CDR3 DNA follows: TGTGCCAGTACAGGGGTCATGAACACTGAAGCTTTCTTT.

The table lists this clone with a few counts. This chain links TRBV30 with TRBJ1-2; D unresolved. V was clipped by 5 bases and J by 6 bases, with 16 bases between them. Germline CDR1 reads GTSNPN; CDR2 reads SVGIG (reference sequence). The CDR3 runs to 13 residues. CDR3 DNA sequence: TGTGCCTGGTTATCGGGGAGGGCCCATGGCTACACCTTC. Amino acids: CAWLSGRAHGYTF.

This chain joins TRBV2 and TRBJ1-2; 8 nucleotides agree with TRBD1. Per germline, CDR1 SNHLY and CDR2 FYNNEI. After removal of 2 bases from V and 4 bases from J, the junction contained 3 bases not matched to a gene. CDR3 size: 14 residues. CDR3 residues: CASSERQGLYGYTF. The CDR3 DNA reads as TGTGCCAGCAGTGAAAGACAGGGGCTCTATGGCTACACCTTC.

The CDR3 protein is CASSPGQGKNEQYF. CDR3 nucleotide sequence: TGTGCCAGTAGTCCGGGACAGGGTAAAAACGAGCAGTACTTC. The rearrangement uses TRBV19 and TRBJ2-7; 9 positions agree with TRBD1. The ends lost 5 bases at V and 5 bases at J; junction bases unmatched: 7. The CDR3 spans 14 residues. CDR1 is LNHDA, CDR2 SQIVND, per germline (reference sequence). The variable domain in full, with the rest retrieved from reference TRBV19 and TRBJ2-7, is DGGITQSPKYLFRKEGQNVTLSCEQNLNHDAMYWYRQDPGQGLRLIYYSQIVNDFQKGDIAEGYSVSREKKESFPLTVTSAQKNPTAFYLCASSPGQGKNEQYFGPGTRLTVT.

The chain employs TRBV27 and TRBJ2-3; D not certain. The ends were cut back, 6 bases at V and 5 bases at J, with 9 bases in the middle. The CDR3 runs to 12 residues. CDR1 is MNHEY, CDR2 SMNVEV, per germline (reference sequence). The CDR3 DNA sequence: TGTGCCAGCAGCCGCGAGAGAGATACGCAGTATTTT. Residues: CASSRERDTQYF.

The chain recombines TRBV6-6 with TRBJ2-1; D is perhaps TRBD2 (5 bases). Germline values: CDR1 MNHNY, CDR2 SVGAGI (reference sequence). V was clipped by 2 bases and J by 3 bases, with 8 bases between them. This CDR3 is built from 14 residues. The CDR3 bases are TGTGCCAGCAGTTACAACGGGGACTACAATGAGCAGTTCTTC. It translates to CASSYNGDYNEQFF.

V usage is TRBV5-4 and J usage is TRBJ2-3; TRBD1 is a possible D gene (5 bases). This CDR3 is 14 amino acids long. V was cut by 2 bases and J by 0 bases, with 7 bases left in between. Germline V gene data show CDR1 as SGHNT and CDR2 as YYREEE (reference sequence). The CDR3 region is CASSLGVSTDTQYF. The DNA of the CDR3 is TGTGCCAGCAGCTTAGGGGTCAGCACAGATACGCAGTATTTT. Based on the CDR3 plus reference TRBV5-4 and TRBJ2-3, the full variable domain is ETGVTQSPTHLIKTRGQQVTLRCSSQSGHNTVSWYQQALGQGPQFIFQYYREEENGRGNFPPRFSGLQFPNYSSELNVNALELDDSALYLCASSLGVSTDTQYFGPGTRLTVL.

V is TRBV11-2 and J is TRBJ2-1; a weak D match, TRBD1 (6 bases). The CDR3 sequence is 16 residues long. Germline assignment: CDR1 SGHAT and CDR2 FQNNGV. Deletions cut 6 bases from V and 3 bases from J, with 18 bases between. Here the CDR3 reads CASRAPPGQIYNEQFF. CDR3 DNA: TGTGCCAGCAGGGCACCCCCGGGACAAATCTACAATGAGCAGTTCTTC.

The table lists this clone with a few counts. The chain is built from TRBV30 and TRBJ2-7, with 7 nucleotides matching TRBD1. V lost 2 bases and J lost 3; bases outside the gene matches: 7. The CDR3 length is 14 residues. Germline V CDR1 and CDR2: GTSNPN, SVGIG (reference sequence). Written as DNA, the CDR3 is TGTGCCTGGAGTCGGGGCAGGGGGAGCTACGAGCAGTACTTC. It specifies CAWSRGRGSYEQYF.

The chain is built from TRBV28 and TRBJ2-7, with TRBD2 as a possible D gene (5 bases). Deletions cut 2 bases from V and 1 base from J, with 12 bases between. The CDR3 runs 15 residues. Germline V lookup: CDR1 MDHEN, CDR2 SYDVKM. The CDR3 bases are TGTGCCAGCAGTTTAAGCGGTGCACCTTCCTACGAGCAGTACTTC. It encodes CASSLSGAPSYEQYF.

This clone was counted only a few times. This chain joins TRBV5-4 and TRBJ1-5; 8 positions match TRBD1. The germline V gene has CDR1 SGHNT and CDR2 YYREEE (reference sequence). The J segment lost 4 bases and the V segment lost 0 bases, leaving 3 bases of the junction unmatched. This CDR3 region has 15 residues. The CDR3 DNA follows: TGTGCCAGCAGCTTGGGGACAGGGAGAAATCAGCCCCAGCATTTT. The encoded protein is CASSLGTGRNQPQHF.

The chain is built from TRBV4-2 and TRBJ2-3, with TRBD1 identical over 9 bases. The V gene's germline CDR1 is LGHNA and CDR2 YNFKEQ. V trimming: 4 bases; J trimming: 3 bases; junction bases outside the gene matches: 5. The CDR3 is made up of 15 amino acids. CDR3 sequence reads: CASSRLGQGTDTQYF. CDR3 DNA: TGTGCCAGCAGCCGCCTGGGACAGGGAACAGATACGCAGTATTTT.

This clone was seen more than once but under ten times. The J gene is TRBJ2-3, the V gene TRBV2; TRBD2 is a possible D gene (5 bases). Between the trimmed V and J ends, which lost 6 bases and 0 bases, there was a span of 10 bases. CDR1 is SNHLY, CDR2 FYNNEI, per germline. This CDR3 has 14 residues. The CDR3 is CASSPGTSTDTQYF. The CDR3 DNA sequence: TGTGCCAGCAGCCCGGGAACTAGCACAGATACGCAGTATTTT.

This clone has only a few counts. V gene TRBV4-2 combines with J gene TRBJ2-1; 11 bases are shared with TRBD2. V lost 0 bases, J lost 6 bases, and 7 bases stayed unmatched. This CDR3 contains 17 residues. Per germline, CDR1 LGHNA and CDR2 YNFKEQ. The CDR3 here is CASSQEILAGGSNEQFF. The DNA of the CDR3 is TGTGCCAGCAGCCAAGAAATTCTAGCGGGGGGCTCCAATGAGCAGTTCTTC.

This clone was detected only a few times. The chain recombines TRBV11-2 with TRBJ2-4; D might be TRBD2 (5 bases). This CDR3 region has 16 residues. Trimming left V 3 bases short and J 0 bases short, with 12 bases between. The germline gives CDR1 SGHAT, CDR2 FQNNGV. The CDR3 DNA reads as TGTGCCAGCAGCTTGTTTGAGGGAATAGCCAAAAACATTCAGTACTTC. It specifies CASSLFEGIAKNIQYF.

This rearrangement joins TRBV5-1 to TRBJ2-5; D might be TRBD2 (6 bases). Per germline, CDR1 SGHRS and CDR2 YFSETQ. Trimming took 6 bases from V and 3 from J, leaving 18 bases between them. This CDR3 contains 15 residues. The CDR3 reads CASTLLPGGEETQYF. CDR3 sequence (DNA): TGCGCCAGCACCCTTCTCCCCGGAGGGGAAGAGACCCAGTACTTC.

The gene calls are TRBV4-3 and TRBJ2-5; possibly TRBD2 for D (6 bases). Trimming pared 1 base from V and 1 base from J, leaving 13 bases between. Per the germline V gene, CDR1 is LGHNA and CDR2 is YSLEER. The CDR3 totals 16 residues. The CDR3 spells CASSQGFAGSQETQYF. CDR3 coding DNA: TGCGCCAGCAGCCAAGGATTTGCGGGGTCCCAAGAGACCCAGTACTTC.

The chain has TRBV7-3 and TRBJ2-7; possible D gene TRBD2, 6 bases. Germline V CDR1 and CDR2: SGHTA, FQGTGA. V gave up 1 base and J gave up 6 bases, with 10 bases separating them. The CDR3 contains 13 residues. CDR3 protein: CASSLNSGGEQYF. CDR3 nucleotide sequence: TGTGCCAGCAGCTTAAATTCCGGGGGCGAGCAGTACTTC.

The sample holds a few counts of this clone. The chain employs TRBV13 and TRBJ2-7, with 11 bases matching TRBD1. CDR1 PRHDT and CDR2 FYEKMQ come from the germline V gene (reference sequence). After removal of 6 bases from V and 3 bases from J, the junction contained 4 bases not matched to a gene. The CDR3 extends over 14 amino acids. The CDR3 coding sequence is TGTGCCAGCAGGGCCGGGACAGGGGGCTACGAGCAGTACTTC. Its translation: CASRAGTGGYEQYF.

CDR3 protein: CASSQDWDSLHTQYF. CDR3 nucleotides: TGCGCCAGCAGCCAAGATTGGGACTCATTGCATACGCAGTATTTT. This chain joins TRBV4-3 and TRBJ2-3; TRBD2 is a possible D gene (6 bases). The ends were cut back, 0 bases at V and 7 bases at J, with 14 bases in the middle. CDR3 length: 15 residues. Per the germline V gene, CDR1 is LGHNA and CDR2 is YSLEER.

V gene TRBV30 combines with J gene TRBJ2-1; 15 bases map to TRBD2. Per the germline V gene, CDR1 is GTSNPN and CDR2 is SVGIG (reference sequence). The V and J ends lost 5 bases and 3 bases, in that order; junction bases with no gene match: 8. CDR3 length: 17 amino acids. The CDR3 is CAWGKGTSGRNYNEQFF. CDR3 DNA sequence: TGTGCCTGGGGAAAGGGGACTAGCGGGAGGAACTACAATGAGCAGTTCTTC. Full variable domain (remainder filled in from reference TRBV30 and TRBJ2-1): SQTIHQWPATLVQPVGSPLSLECTVEGTSNPNLYWYRQAAGRGLQLLFYSVGIGQISSEVPQNLSASRPQDRQFILSSKKLLLSDSGFYLCAWGKGTSGRNYNEQFFGPGTRLTVL.

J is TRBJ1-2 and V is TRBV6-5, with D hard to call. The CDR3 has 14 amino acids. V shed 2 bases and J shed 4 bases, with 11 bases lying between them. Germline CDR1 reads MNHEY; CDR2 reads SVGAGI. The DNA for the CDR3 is TGTGCCAGCAGTTACAAGTCACGGGGCTATGGCTACACCTTC. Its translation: CASSYKSRGYGYTF.

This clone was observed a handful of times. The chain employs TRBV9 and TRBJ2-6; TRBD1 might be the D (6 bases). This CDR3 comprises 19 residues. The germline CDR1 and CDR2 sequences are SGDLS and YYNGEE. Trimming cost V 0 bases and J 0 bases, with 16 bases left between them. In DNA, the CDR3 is TGTGCCAGCAGCGTAGCCACCGGGACAAAAGACTCTGGGGCCAACGTCCTGACTTTC. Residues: CASSVATGTKDSGANVLTF.

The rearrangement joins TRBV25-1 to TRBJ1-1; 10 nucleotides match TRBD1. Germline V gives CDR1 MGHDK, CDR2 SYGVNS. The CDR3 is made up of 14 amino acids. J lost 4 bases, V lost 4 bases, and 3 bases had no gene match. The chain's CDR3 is CASSGTGGITEAFF. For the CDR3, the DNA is TGTGCCAGCAGTGGGACAGGGGGGATCACTGAAGCTTTCTTT.

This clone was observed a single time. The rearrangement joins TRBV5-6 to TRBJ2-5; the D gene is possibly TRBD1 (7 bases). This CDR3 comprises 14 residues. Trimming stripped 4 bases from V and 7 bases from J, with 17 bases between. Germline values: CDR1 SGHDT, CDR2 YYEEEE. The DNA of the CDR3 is TGTGCCAGCAGCCTAACGGACAGGAGGGGGACCCAGTACTTC. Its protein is CASSLTDRRGTQYF.